What follows are 12 T cell receptor beta chains derived from one specimen sequenced in a study of T cells in localized non-small cell lung cancer (dated by TCRdb to the early 2020s). The library was made by the immunoSEQ multiplex PCR assay. The table was pulled from immuneACCESS by TCRdb, which kept in-frame rearrangements only. Such tables lose some clones; where checked, under half of the loss comes from unresolved V genes, and the rest has no known cause. The sample includes 30,000 to 40,000 clones, with about nine tenths observed a single time. The top ten clonotypes cover roughly 4% of the sample. Sample: peripheral blood, taken before any cancer treatment. These receptors originate from a woman aged 35-75 years with stage I lung adenocarcinoma.

The gene calls are TRBV19 and TRBJ1-6, with TRBD1 as a possible D gene (6 bases). Germline lookup yields CDR1 LNHDA and CDR2 SQIVND (reference sequence). The CDR3 has 14 amino acids. Trimming removed 9 bases from V and 7 bases from J, with 16 bases in between. CDR3: CASRSTGRNSPLHF. CDR3 nucleotide sequence: TGTGCCAGCCGTTCGACAGGACGGAATTCACCCCTCCACTTT.

The V call is TRBV4-3, the J call TRBJ2-7; 9 bases match TRBD1. The germline V gene encodes CDR1 LGHNA and CDR2 YSLEER. The J segment lost 5 bases and the V segment lost 4 bases, leaving 12 bases of the junction unmatched. The CDR3 extends over 16 amino acids. The CDR3 spells CASSLGWDREFDEQYF. In DNA, the CDR3 is TGCGCCAGCAGCCTGGGTTGGGACAGGGAGTTCGACGAGCAGTACTTC.

This chain joins TRBV9 and TRBJ2-1, with a weak D call TRBD2 (6 bases). V was pared by 3 bases and J by 4 bases, with 8 bases between. Germline-derived CDR1 and CDR2 are SGDLS and YYNGEE. The CDR3 extends over 13 amino acids. The CDR3 spells CASSAGLYNEQFF. Here the CDR3 DNA reads TGTGCCAGCAGCGCGGGACTTTACAATGAGCAGTTCTTC.

The genes are TRBV19 and TRBJ2-7, with D perhaps TRBD2 (6 bases). V gave up 5 bases and J gave up 2 bases, with 13 bases separating them. The CDR3 loop spans 14 amino acids. Germline CDR1 and CDR2: LNHDA and SQIVND (reference sequence). Written as DNA, the CDR3 is TGTGCCAGTAGTTTGGGGGACTTTACCTACGAGCAGTACTTC. It yields the protein CASSLGDFTYEQYF.

The chain joins TRBV7-5 to TRBJ2-1; whether TRBD2, the table's D call, matches the DNA was not checked. TRBV7-5 is tagged as a pseudogene. The CDR3 runs to 18 residues. CDR3 nucleotide sequence: TGTGCCAGAAGCCCCGGGACTAGGTCATCGAGCTCCTACAATGAGCAGTTCTTC. Residues: CARSPGTRSSSSYNEQFF.

CDR3 DNA: TGTGCCAGCAGTGAAGTGGGACACCGCACAGATACGCAGTATTTT. This sequence encodes CASSEVGHRTDTQYF. This chain joins TRBV2 and TRBJ2-3; TRBD1 is a possible D gene (6 bases). Trimming shortened V by 1 base and J by 1 base, and 9 bases separated the two germline ends. The CDR3 runs to 15 residues. In germline, CDR1 is SNHLY, CDR2 FYNNEI.

Of note for this clone: At one end, the junction sequence differs from germline, possibly due to a read error. V and J are TRBV9 and TRBJ2-7, with TRBD2 matching 11 bases. In germline, CDR1 is SGDLS, CDR2 YYNGEE. The length of the CDR3 is 16 residues. CDR3 sequence reads: CVSSVGPSGGPYEQYF. The CDR3 DNA is TGTGTCAGCAGCGTAGGGCCTAGCGGGGGGCCGTACGAGCAGTACTTC.

The rearrangement joins TRBV30 to TRBJ2-2, with D possibly being TRBD1 (6 bases). Germline-derived CDR1 and CDR2 are GTSNPN and SVGIG (reference sequence). Deletions cut 7 bases from V and 0 bases from J, with 21 bases between. This CDR3 is 17 amino acids long. The CDR3 spells CASLIGRTASNTGELFF. The CDR3, as DNA: TGTGCCTCATTAATAGGGCGGACAGCATCGAACACCGGGGAGCTGTTTTTT.

The rearrangement uses TRBV5-1 and TRBJ1-2; the D is unclear. The germline V gene has CDR1 SGHRS and CDR2 YFSETQ. V was cut by 4 bases and J by 2 bases, with 12 bases left in between. The CDR3 sequence is 14 residues long. CDR3: CASSLAQENYGYTF. CDR3 bases: TGCGCCAGCAGCCTCGCTCAGGAGAACTATGGCTACACCTTC. Combining the CDR3 with reference TRBV5-1 and TRBJ1-2 gives the whole variable domain KAGVTQTPRYLIKTRGQQVTLSCSPISGHRSVSWYQQTPGQGLQFLFEYFSETQRNKGNFPGRFSGRQFSNSRSEMNVSTLELGDSALYLCASSLAQENYGYTFGSGTRLTVV.

This chain links TRBV7-9 with TRBJ2-7; 11 bases map to TRBD2. Germline CDR1 SEHNR, CDR2 FQNEAQ (reference sequence). The CDR3 runs 17 residues. The V and J ends lost 2 bases and 2 bases, in that order; junction bases with no gene match: 8. CDR3 nucleotide sequence: TGTGCCAGCAGCTTATCGGCTAGCGGGGGGTACGCCTACGAGCAGTACTTC. It is translated as CASSLSASGGYAYEQYF. Drawing the rest from reference TRBV7-9 and TRBJ2-7, the complete variable domain is DTGVSQNPRHKITKRGQNVTFRCDPISEHNRLYWYRQTLGQGPEFLTYFQNEAQLEKSRLLSDRFSAERPKGSFSTLEIQRTEQGDSAMYLCASSLSASGGYAYEQYFGPGTRLTVT.

This chain links TRBV9 with TRBJ2-3; D remains unclear. The germline V and J ends were trimmed by 2 bases and 5 bases, with 3 bases remaining between them. From germline, CDR1 is SGDLS and CDR2 YYNGEE. The CDR3 extends over 11 amino acids. The CDR3 region has the DNA TGTGCCAGCAGCGTCTTAGATACGCAGTATTTT. Translating gives CASSVLDTQYF.

This chain uses TRBV5-4 with TRBJ1-5; TRBD1 matches at 9 bases. Germline V gives CDR1 SGHNT, CDR2 YYREEE (reference sequence). This CDR3 has 15 amino acids. V lost 5 bases and J lost 1; bases outside the gene matches: 4. This CDR3 is CASSTDRGSNQPQHF. The CDR3 DNA is TGTGCCAGCAGTACCGACAGGGGGAGCAATCAGCCCCAGCATTTT.